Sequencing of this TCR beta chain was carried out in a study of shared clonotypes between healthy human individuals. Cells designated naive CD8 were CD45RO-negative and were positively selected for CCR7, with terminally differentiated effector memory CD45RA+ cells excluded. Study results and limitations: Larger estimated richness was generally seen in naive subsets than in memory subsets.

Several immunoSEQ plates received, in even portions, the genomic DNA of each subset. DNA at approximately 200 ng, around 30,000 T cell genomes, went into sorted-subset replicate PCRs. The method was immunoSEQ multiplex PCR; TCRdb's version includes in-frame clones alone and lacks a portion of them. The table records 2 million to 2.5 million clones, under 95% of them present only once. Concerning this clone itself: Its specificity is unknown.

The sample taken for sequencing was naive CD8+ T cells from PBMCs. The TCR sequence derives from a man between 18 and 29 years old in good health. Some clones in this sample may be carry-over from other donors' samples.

The CDR3 DNA is TGTGCCAGCAGCCCTCATCACCCTAGGACAGGGAAGGATGGCTACACCTTC. This encodes CASSPHHPRTGKDGYTF. The rearrangement uses TRBV7-9 and TRBJ1-2; TRBD1 matches at 8 bases. V was pared by 5 bases and J by 6 bases, with 17 bases of the junction left unmatched. CDR3 length equals 17 residues. From germline, CDR1 is SEHNR and CDR2 FQNEAQ (reference sequence). Complete variable domain (other parts from reference TRBV7-9 and TRBJ1-2): DTGVSQNPRHKITKRGQNVTFRCDPISEHNRLYWYRQTLGQGPEFLTYFQNEAQLEKSRLLSDRFSAERPKGSFSTLEIQRTEQGDSAMYLCASSPHHPRTGKDGYTFGSGTRLTVV.